Included here is one TCR beta chain sequence, with context. Its antigen is still unknown. This entry belongs to a study of post-analysis software for immune sequencing data. Study as a whole: Relapsing-remitting, secondary progressive and progressive-relapsing forms of multiple sclerosis all featured among disease courses. Findings of the study overall: The normalized Chao1 diversity of multiple sclerosis patients was significantly lower than that of controls. Pronounced co-clustering by F measure was evident among identically batched samples.

Prepared TCR beta cDNA libraries contained unique molecular identifiers. About 460,000 cDNA molecules were obtained from around 0.96 to 9.9 million T cells. Using its own MiXCR run on the PCR reads, TCRdb lists one record per CDR3 protein. The sample records about 400,000 distinct CDR3 sequences, roughly 35% being singletons. Sequenced input: blood. The TCR sequence derives from a girl aged 5-17 years with multiple sclerosis.

CDR3 loop: CASSPGPNQPQHF. The CDR3 DNA is TGTGCCAGCTCACCGGGTCCGAATCAGCCCCAGCATTTT. The V call is TRBV18, the J call TRBJ1-5; no firm D call. This CDR3 comprises 13 residues. Germline CDR1 and CDR2: KGHSH and LQKENI. V was cut by 3 bases and J by 4 bases, with 7 bases left in between.